These 14 T cell receptor beta chains were sequenced from one sample in a study of response to subunit inactivated influenza vaccine. A single record per CDR3 protein comes from TCRdb applying MiXCR to the RT-PCR reads. The table lists over 800,000 distinct CDR3 sequences, 21% of them singletons. Material: PBMCs from blood, obtained around 5 days after vaccination. The source of these receptors is a man between 45 and 60 years old who received an inactivated influenza vaccine.

V is TRBV12-3 or TRBV12-4 and J is TRBJ2-2; 7 positions match TRBD1. V shed 11 bases and J 0 bases; nucleotides not matched to a gene: 3. The CDR3 is 13 amino acids. In DNA, the CDR3 is TGTGCCGCGACAGGGTCGAACACCGGGGAGCTGTTTTTT. Translation gives CAATGSNTGELFF.

The rearrangement joins TRBV12-3 or TRBV12-4 to TRBJ2-2; D remains ambiguous. The CDR3 consists of 14 residues. V lost 3 bases to trimming and J lost 1 base, with 6 bases between them. CDR3 in amino acids: CASSFSMNTGELFF. CDR3 nucleotides: TGTGCCAGCAGTTTTTCCATGAACACCGGGGAGCTGTTTTTT.

This clonotype appeared a few times. This chain uses TRBV29-1 with TRBJ2-3, with a tentative D call TRBD1 (5 bases). The CDR3 loop spans 15 amino acids. Trimming cost V 6 bases and J 2 bases, with 18 bases left between them. Germline CDR1 reads SQVTM; CDR2 reads ANQGSEA. The DNA for the CDR3 is TGCAGCGTCTTGAACAGGCCAGCAACCACAGATACGCAGTATTTT. Translating gives CSVLNRPATTDTQYF.

The V and J genes are TRBV20-1 and TRBJ2-1; TRBD2 agrees at 12 bases. Trimming cost V 3 bases and J 2 bases; bases outside gene matches: 2. The CDR3 covers 15 residues. Per germline, CDR1 DFQATT and CDR2 SNEGSKA (reference sequence). CDR3 sequence reads: CSARTSGSPYNEQFF. The CDR3 region has the DNA TGCAGTGCTAGGACTAGCGGGAGCCCCTACAATGAGCAGTTCTTC.

The V and J genes are TRBV18 and TRBJ2-5; 13 nucleotides agree with TRBD2. The CDR3 extends over 16 amino acids. The germline CDR1 and CDR2 sequences are KGHSH and LQKENI. V lost 4 bases to trimming and J lost 4 bases; unmatched junction nucleotides: 6. The CDR3 spells CASSRGLAGEGETQYF. For the CDR3, the DNA is TGTGCCAGCTCACGAGGACTAGCGGGAGAGGGAGAGACCCAGTACTTC. Looking up the rest from reference TRBV18 and TRBJ2-5 gives the full variable domain: NAGVMQNPRHLVRRRGQEARLRCSPMKGHSHVYWYRQLPEEGLKFMVYLQKENIIDESGMPKERFSAEFPKEGPSILRIQQVVRGDSAAYFCASSRGLAGEGETQYFGPGTRLLVL.

This chain links TRBV20-1 with TRBJ2-7; possibly TRBD1 or TRBD2 for D (6 bases each). There are 13 residues in the CDR3. Trimming cost V 0 bases and J 5 bases, with 11 bases left between them. Germline lookup yields CDR1 DFQATT and CDR2 SNEGSKA (reference sequence). The CDR3 nucleotides read TGCAGTGCTAGAGACGGGGGCTTGGACGAGCAGTACTTC. It yields the protein CSARDGGLDEQYF.

This clonotype came up a few times. The V gene is TRBV20-1, the J gene TRBJ2-5; TRBD1 aligns across 10 bases. The V and J ends lost 1 base and 7 bases, in that order; junction bases with no gene match: 9. Germline values: CDR1 DFQATT, CDR2 SNEGSKA (reference sequence). The CDR3 covers 15 residues. CDR3 sequence: CSARGSDRGRVTQYF. CDR3 in DNA: TGCAGTGCTAGAGGCTCTGACAGGGGGCGGGTGACCCAGTACTTC.

This clonotype was observed a handful of times. This chain connects TRBV7-2 to TRBJ1-6; D gene unclear. The CDR3 totals 13 residues. In germline, CDR1 is SGHTA, CDR2 FQGNSA. V shed 1 base and J shed 7 bases, with 5 bases lying between them. In DNA, the CDR3 is TGTGCCAGCAGCTTAGTGCGGAATTCACCCCTCCACTTT. Its translation: CASSLVRNSPLHF.

The rearrangement joins TRBV6-2 or TRBV6-3 to TRBJ2-7; D could derive from TRBD1 or TRBD2 (5 bases each). This CDR3 contains 15 residues. CDR1 is MNHEY, CDR2 SVGEGT, per germline. With 0 bases removed from V and 2 bases from J, the gap between germline ends came to 11 bases. CDR3 residues: CASSYSTGPTYEQYF. CDR3 sequence (DNA): TGTGCCAGCAGTTACTCGACGGGACCCACCTACGAGCAGTACTTC.

The chain joins TRBV25-1 to TRBJ2-1; maybe TRBD1 (6 bases). CDR3 length equals 15 residues. Germline values: CDR1 MGHDK, CDR2 SYGVNS. Trimming pared 6 bases from V and 6 bases from J, leaving 18 bases between. In DNA, the CDR3 is TGTGCCAGCAGGGGACAACGGACGGGCCCCAATGAGCAGTTCTTC. Amino acid sequence: CASRGQRTGPNEQFF.

This clonotype was detected once. The chain has TRBV6-1 and TRBJ1-6; no clear D gene. V lost 7 bases and J 10 bases, leaving 17 bases between the germline ends. The CDR3 totals 14 residues. Germline-derived CDR1 and CDR2 are MNHNS and SASEGT. In nucleotides, the CDR3 is TGTGCCAGCATCCTGGACCGGTCTGGATCACCCCTCCACTTT. This encodes CASILDRSGSPLHF.

J is TRBJ1-5 and V is TRBV20-1; D is unclear. This CDR3 is 15 amino acids long. V lost 3 bases to trimming and J lost 0 bases, with 12 bases between them. CDR1 is DFQATT, CDR2 SNEGSKA, per germline (reference sequence). CDR3 nucleotide sequence: TGCAGTGCTAGCGACGGCGATTATAGCAATCAGCCCCAGCATTTT. It is translated as CSASDGDYSNQPQHF.

In this sample, this clonotype turned up a few times. The rearrangement uses TRBV3-1 and TRBJ2-5; D unresolved. V was cut by 4 bases and J by 4 bases, with 10 bases left in between. Germline lookup yields CDR1 LGHDT and CDR2 YNNKEL (reference sequence). This CDR3 spans 13 amino acids. In DNA, the CDR3 is TGTGCCAGCAGCCCTGAGTCGGCAGAGACCCAGTACTTC. Its translation: CASSPESAETQYF.

The chain recombines TRBV3-1 with TRBJ2-5; TRBD2 matches 11 bases. Unmatched junction bases numbered 9, after V lost 6 bases and J lost 9 bases. The germline V gene encodes CDR1 LGHDT and CDR2 YNNKEL (reference sequence). CDR3 length: 14 residues. The CDR3 region is CASSQTSGTLSQYF. The CDR3 DNA sequence: TGTGCCAGCAGTCAGACTAGCGGGACTCTGTCCCAGTACTTC.